The 19 T cell receptor beta chains reported below all come from one sample, sequenced in a study of T cells in Graves' hyperthyroidism and ophthalmopathy. Researchers amplified the TCR beta CDR3 regions from RNA transcripts. RT-PCR in the first round (using the HTBI primer set) targeted the TCR CDR3. TCRdb reanalysed the multiplex PCR reads using MiXCR and keeps one entry per CDR3 protein. Of around 420,000 distinct CDR3 sequences listed, 15% to 18% are singletons. Sequencing was done on a sample of blood. The receptors derive from a woman aged 18-29 years with Graves' hyperthyroidism.

This clonotype was found many times. The chain links TRBV2 to TRBJ1-5; 11 bases line up with TRBD1. V gave up 7 bases and J gave up 6 bases; unmatched junction bases: 2. The CDR3 has 13 amino acids. Germline V CDR1 and CDR2: SNHLY, FYNNEI. This CDR3 reads CASIGQGAQPQHF. CDR3 DNA sequence: TGTGCCAGCATTGGACAGGGGGCTCAGCCCCAGCATTTT.

This clonotype turned up a few times. One base away lies a much larger clone, so this may be a sequencing read error. CDR3 loop: CACSLRGARYTEAFF. Here the CDR3 DNA reads TGTGCCTGCAGTTTACGGGGGGCGCGGTACACTGAAGCTTTCTTT. This chain uses TRBV12-3 or TRBV12-4 with TRBJ1-1, with D perhaps matching TRBD1 (6 bases). The CDR3 contains 15 residues.

The chain uses TRBV7-2 and TRBJ2-2; TRBD2 matches at 10 bases. Germline V CDR1 and CDR2: SGHTA, FQGNSA. V dropped 1 base and J dropped 6; count of bases not matched to a gene: 14. This CDR3 has 19 residues. The CDR3, as DNA: TGTGCCAGCAGCTTAGGAGGGGCTAGCGGGAGCAAAGAGGCCGGGGAGCTGTTTTTT. Translation: CASSLGGASGSKEAGELFF.

This clonotype was counted at least ten times. The chain employs TRBV2 and TRBJ2-1; possible D gene TRBD2, 6 bases. The germline V and J ends were trimmed by 10 bases and 2 bases, with 12 bases remaining between them. The CDR3 contains 13 residues. The germline gives CDR1 SNHLY, CDR2 FYNNEI. The CDR3 DNA sequence: TGTGCCATCCGGACTACACCCTACAATGAGCAGTTCTTC. As protein: CAIRTTPYNEQFF. Supplemented by reference TRBV2 and TRBJ2-1, the full variable domain reads EPEVTQTPSHQVTQMGQEVILRCVPISNHLYFYWYRQILGQKVEFLVSFYNNEISEKSEIFDDQFSVERPDGSNFTLKIRSTKLEDSAMYFCAIRTTPYNEQFFGPGTRLTVL.

The V and J genes are TRBV5-1 and TRBJ1-5; 9 nucleotides align to TRBD1. This CDR3 is built from 14 residues. The germline V gene encodes CDR1 SGHRS and CDR2 YFSETQ. After removal of 4 bases from V and 8 bases from J, the junction contained 7 bases not matched to a gene. The CDR3 bases are TGCGCCAGCAGCCCCGGGACAGGGCTGGAGCCCCAGCATTTT. This gives the protein CASSPGTGLEPQHF.

CDR3 sequence: CASSKTVEGSYEQYF. CDR3 DNA sequence: TGTGCCAGCTCAAAGACGGTAGAAGGGTCCTACGAGCAGTACTTC. This chain joins TRBV18 and TRBJ2-7; D is ambiguous. The CDR3 extends over 15 amino acids. V lost 5 bases and J lost 1, with 15 bases in between. Germline-derived CDR1 and CDR2 are KGHSH and LQKENI. The whole variable domain, remainder taken from reference TRBV18 and TRBJ2-7, is NAGVMQNPRHLVRRRGQEARLRCSPMKGHSHVYWYRQLPEEGLKFMVYLQKENIIDESGMPKERFSAEFPKEGPSILRIQQVVRGDSAAYFCASSKTVEGSYEQYFGPGTRLTVT.

This clonotype was recorded at least ten times. This rearrangement joins TRBV2 to TRBJ1-5; D perhaps matches TRBD1 (5 bases). The CDR3 spans 15 residues. Germline V gene data show CDR1 as SNHLY and CDR2 as FYNNEI. The V end lost 5 bases, the J end lost 6 bases, and 17 bases lay between the germline ends. The CDR3 DNA follows: TGTGCCAGCAGTTCGGGACTGCAAAAGACTCAGCCCCAGCATTTT. This sequence encodes CASSSGLQKTQPQHF.

This clonotype occurred many times. The chain carries TRBV28 and TRBJ2-2, with D unclear. V gave up 3 bases and J gave up 10 bases, with 9 bases separating them. The CDR3 totals 12 residues. Looked up from germline, CDR1 is MDHEN and CDR2 is SYDVKM. The CDR3 DNA reads as TGTGCCAGCAGTTTCGGTACACCGGAGCTGTTTTTT. It yields the protein CASSFGTPELFF.

Ten or more counts support this clonotype. The chain uses TRBV19 and TRBJ1-1; TRBD1 agrees at 10 bases. Germline lookup yields CDR1 LNHDA and CDR2 SQIVND (reference sequence). The CDR3 has 13 amino acids. Trimming at V came to 5 bases and at J to 10 bases, leaving 7 bases not matched to a gene. The CDR3 nucleotides read TGTGCCAGTAGTGCTGGGACAGGGGTCCGAGCTTTCTTT. Translation: CASSAGTGVRAFF.

This clonotype was observed at least ten times. The rearrangement links TRBV12-3 or TRBV12-4 to TRBJ2-5, with TRBD2 identical over 8 bases. V shed 7 bases, J shed 5 bases, and the junction held 9 bases outside the gene matches. The CDR3 has 14 amino acids. The CDR3 protein is CASTIAGLRETQYF. CDR3 in DNA: TGTGCCAGCACTATAGCGGGGCTCAGGGAGACCCAGTACTTC.

A note on this clonotype: This may be a read error: a much more frequent sequence differs by one nucleotide. This is likely a read error, given that the CDR3 carries no conserved phenylalanine or tryptophan at its end. The chain is built from TRBV10-3 and TRBJ1-1; D not certain. The CDR3 sequence is 13 residues long. The germline V gene has CDR1 ENHRY and CDR2 SYGVKD. Trimming pared 0 bases from V and 7 bases from J, leaving 9 bases between. The CDR3 protein is CAISESDGVEAFL. The CDR3 DNA follows: TGTGCCATCAGTGAGTCGGATGGGGTTGAAGCTTTCCTT.

The chain links TRBV29-1 to TRBJ2-7; 7 nucleotides agree with TRBD2. V dropped 2 bases and J dropped 6; count of bases not matched to a gene: 7. The CDR3 has 13 residues. CDR1 and CDR2 (germline): SQVTM, ANQGSEA. The CDR3 nucleotides read TGCAGCGTTGAACCTAGCGGTTCTGGCGAGCAGTACTTC. Its protein is CSVEPSGSGEQYF.

Concerning this clonotype: Being one base from a much bigger clone, this may be a read error. This rearrangement joins TRBV27 to TRBJ1-1; tentatively, D is TRBD1 (6 bases). Germline CDR1 and CDR2: MNHEY and SMNVEV (reference sequence). This CDR3 comprises 13 residues. V shed 6 bases and J shed 3 bases, with 11 bases lying between them. CDR3: CASRRRGDTEAFF. The CDR3 DNA sequence: TGTGCCAGCAGAAGGAGGGGGGACACTGAAGCTTTCTTT.

In its sample, this clonotype was seen many times. The chain combines TRBV7-6 with TRBJ1-2; D uncertain. The CDR3 length is 17 residues. The V gene lost 5 bases and the J gene lost 3 bases, with 22 bases spanning the gap. Germline values: CDR1 SGHVS, CDR2 FNYEAQ. Written as DNA, the CDR3 is TGTGCCAGCAGCACGCCCTGGGGAATTCATGGTGACTATGGCTACACCTTC. Translating it yields CASSTPWGIHGDYGYTF.

V is TRBV29-1 and J is TRBJ2-7; D remains unclear. From germline, CDR1 is SQVTM and CDR2 ANQGSEA. CDR3 length: 12 residues. Deletions cut 6 bases from V and 2 bases from J, with 11 bases between. The CDR3 region has the DNA TGCAGCGTCTTGGCAGCCCCCTACGAGCAGTACTTC. Translating gives CSVLAAPYEQYF.

This clonotype was found many times. V usage is TRBV7-2 and J usage is TRBJ1-1, with a possible D match to TRBD1 (6 bases). The CDR3 totals 14 residues. Germline V gene sequence: CDR1 SGHTA, CDR2 FQGNSA. Trimming cost V 5 bases and J 2 bases, with 12 bases left between them. The CDR3 sequence: CASSIWTDNTEAFF. The DNA for the CDR3 is TGTGCCAGCAGCATCTGGACAGACAACACTGAAGCTTTCTTT.

V usage is TRBV6-2 or TRBV6-3 and J usage is TRBJ2-7; D may be TRBD1 or TRBD2 (5 bases each). The CDR3 has 14 amino acids. Trimming removed 0 bases from V and 4 bases from J, with 10 bases in between. Germline V CDR1 and CDR2: MNHEY, SVGEGT. This CDR3 is CASSYSGVLYEQYF. CDR3 sequence (DNA): TGTGCCAGCAGTTACTCGGGGGTATTATACGAGCAGTACTTC.

The chain uses TRBV24-1 and TRBJ2-1; no clear D. The V gene lost 1 base and the J gene lost 4 bases, with 4 bases spanning the gap. The germline CDR1 and CDR2 sequences are KGHDR and SFDVKD. The CDR3 is made up of 13 amino acids. CDR3 loop: CATSDLGYNEQFF. The CDR3 DNA reads as TGTGCCACCAGTGATTTAGGATACAATGAGCAGTTCTTC.

Many counts were recorded for this clonotype. The rearrangement joins TRBV3-1 to TRBJ1-5; D ambiguous. Between the trimmed V and J ends, which lost 0 bases and 1 base, there was a span of 7 bases. The CDR3 extends over 15 amino acids. Germline assignment: CDR1 LGHDT and CDR2 YNNKEL (reference sequence). The CDR3 DNA follows: TGTGCCAGCAGCCAAGACTTACAGAGCAATCAGCCCCAGCATTTT. It encodes CASSQDLQSNQPQHF.